These T cell receptor beta chains were read from a single sample in a study of T cell changes during pregnancy in multiple sclerosis. The method was immunoSEQ multiplex PCR; TCRdb's version includes in-frame clones alone and lacks a portion of them. The table shows some 110,000 clones, with roughly 90% occurring only once. The material sequenced was peripheral blood, taken in the third trimester of pregnancy. The origin of the receptors is a female donor with multiple sclerosis, enrolled in a pregnancy study. Both conserved end residues are part of each CDR3. Fields, in order: CDR3 length, J gene, V gene, CDR3 protein.

15,TRBJ2-5,TRBV7-2,CASSLGGSGGETQYF
15,TRBJ2-1,TRBV15,CATSRSRQVRHEQFF
13,TRBJ2-2,TRBV7-3,CASSLRRTGELFF
12,TRBJ1-4,TRBV18,CASSSIGEELFF
15,TRBJ2-3,TRBV30,CAWSGDRGSTDTQYF
19,TRBJ1-4,TRBV7-6,CASSLVPSSGGGVIEKLFF
14,TRBJ1-1,TRBV5-4,CASSLGAQSTEAFF
15,TRBJ2-3,TRBV6-6,CASSYGGGLTDTQYF
16,TRBJ1-3,TRBV6-1,CASSAQQGSTGNTIYF
14,TRBJ2-6,TRBV5-6,CASSPVSGANVLTF
15,TRBJ2-7,TRBV28,CASSWDRASSYEQYF
16,TRBJ1-1,TRBV2,CASSEGRVRTNTEAFF
15,TRBJ2-1,TRBV28,CASSLSGVTIPKQFF
16,TRBJ2-1,TRBV6-6,CASSNPTSGAYNEQFF
15,TRBJ1-2,TRBV7-9,CASSLAHSISYGYTF
16,TRBJ2-1,TRBV4-2,CASSQDVWGLYNEQFF
15,TRBJ2-1,TRBV5-1,CASSLDTGTYNEQFF
16,TRBJ1-1,TRBV11-3,CASSFFARTGHTEAFF
15,TRBJ1-1,TRBV19,CASSRPGQGDTEAFF
14,TRBJ1-4,TRBV28,CASVTGTGHEKLFF
14,TRBJ1-1,TRBV6-6,CASSIKGSNTEAFF
15,TRBJ1-4,TRBV27,CASSLYTGGREKLFF
11,TRBJ1-1,TRBV6-1,CATEGVSEAFF
14,TRBJ2-1,TRBV5-8,CASSLGGSPNEQFF
13,TRBJ1-2,TRBV10-3,CASGDTTNYGYTF
19,TRBJ2-3,TRBV7-9,CASSLAPSWTSGSTDTQYF
13,TRBJ1-4,TRBV6-1,CASRDRPNEKLFF
15,TRBJ2-1,TRBV5-1,CASSLDVGGYNEQFF
15,TRBJ2-3,TRBV5-8,CASSFGTSGTDTQYF
14,TRBJ2-7,TRBV6-1,CASSIAGGDYEQYF
14,TRBJ1-5,TRBV5-4,CASSLRHRNQPQHF